This paragraph reports one T cell receptor beta chain. Original methodology: Researchers report that nucleated cell counts were estimated from reference gene primer amplification. Clones were read by immunoSEQ multiplex PCR, and TCRdb kept only the in-frame ones, dropping some. The V and J calls and clone size are taken from that table; D and trimming were inferred from the DNA. The table records approximately 68,000 clones, more than 75% of them present only once. The sample belongs to a study of blood T cell repertoires in COVID-19. V was cut by 7 bases and J by 5 bases, with 14 bases left in between. The CDR3 is made up of 13 amino acids. Per germline, CDR1 LNHDA and CDR2 SQIVND (reference sequence).

The rearrangement joins TRBV19 to TRBJ1-1; tentatively, D is TRBD1 (5 bases). The sample was peripheral blood. This TCR derives from a human donor in a cohort sampled during active COVID-19. The CDR3 here is CASTRVAGTEAFF. CDR3 coding DNA: TGTGCCAGTACCAGGGTTGCGGGAACTGAAGCTTTCTTT.